This T cell receptor (beta chain) emerged from a study of T cell repertoires in cytomegalovirus infection. Study details: CMV epitopes, recently identified HLA-C-restricted and well-studied HLA-B-restricted, were used. An indication of both CMV infection and matching HLA type came from public TCR beta signatures.

This clonotype showed up just a few times. Antigen unknown. MiXCR was run by TCRdb on the reads, yielding one entry per CDR3 protein. The sample carries approximately 730,000 distinct CDR3 sequences, roughly 30% recorded once. V was cut by 7 bases and J by 9 bases, with 10 bases left in between. The CDR3 has 11 amino acids. Findings and caveats of the study: Identification of carriers of CMV plus the relevant HLA was achieved through cumulative public TCR beta family frequency. The response measured ex vivo was dominated by TCR beta clonotypes (HLA-C-restricted and CMV-specific).

The origin of this receptor is a human donor in good health (CMV status not recorded). Some clones in this sample may be carry-over from other donors' samples. The J gene is TRBJ2-1, the V gene TRBV12-3 or TRBV12-4, with D maybe TRBD1 (6 bases). The starting material was cultured PBMCs, obtained from culture after CMV antigen stimulation. This chain's CDR3 is CASNTRGEQFF. The CDR3 DNA sequence: TGTGCCAGCAATACCAGGGGTGAGCAGTTCTTC.